This T cell receptor (beta chain) was retrieved from a study of blood T cell repertoires in COVID-19 (dated by TCRdb to the early 2020s). About the investigation overall: Samples covering the acute and convalescent phases of COVID-19 were provided by collaborators in the United States, Italy and Spain. The prospective study material was composed of cDNA or gDNA derived from T cells, B-cell-depleted T cells, or PBMCs. The dataset comprised deeply sampled blood TCRbeta repertoires from subjects exposed to, actively infected with, or recovered from COVID-19. The repertoires were released in a freely available public database intended as a resource for research on the immune response to SARS-CoV-2. The samples were drawn from two sources: the first 160 participants of the ongoing ImmuneRACE study, and 950 to 1,500 subjects contributed by 6 global collaborators. A de-identified subject ID, COVID-19 status, age in years and sex were almost always included in the sample metadata. HLA class I and class II types, where available, came from metadata supplied by the sample provider rather than from assay-based typing.

As to this clone: This clone's antigen is unknown. The sample holds no much larger clone one base away, and base qualities are not on file.

Enrolling through a virtual design, the prospective study's participants ranged in age from roughly 18 to 95 years and lived across approximately 25 United States geographic areas. To assign participants to cohorts, the prospective study relied on clinical history that participants themselves reported in a screening survey and a study questionnaire. Recovered participants in ImmuneRACE Cohort 3 were defined by two consecutive negative NP/OP PCR tests, clearance by a healthcare professional, or resolution of symptoms. In the prospective study, mobile phlebotomists collected whole blood, serum and a nasopharyngeal or oropharyngeal swab from each participant. Participants in the prospective study had the option to provide additional blood draws and questionnaires over an approximately 2-month period. Before DNA extraction, prospective study blood samples were shipped either frozen or at room temperature.

The cysteine opens and the phenylalanine closes a CDR3 of 15 amino acids. Left in the record is the CDR3 DNA by itself, 45 bases read in frame from the first base. V loses 9 bases at its end and J loses 0 bases; junction bases beyond the gene matches: 5. CDR1 SSHAT and CDR2 FNYEAQ are derived from the germline V gene (reference sequence). TCRbeta CDR3 regions were amplified from genomic DNA by means of the immunoSEQ Assay, a bias-controlled multiplex PCR. The study's own analysis went as follows. Nucleated cell counts per sample were estimated from amplification of reference gene primers within the assay. To quantify the absolute abundance of each unique TCRbeta CDR3 rearrangement, sequence reads were collapsed and filtered. For each sample, productive Simpson clonality was calculated by taking the square root of Simpson's diversity index across productive rearrangements. The immuneACCESS repertoire file appears here via TCRdb, limited to in-frame rearrangements. These files lack a portion of the clones; in checked studies, under half of the deficit traces to unresolved V genes, and the cause of the others is not known. V, J and clone size were drawn from that table, and D and trimming were deduced from the DNA. For this sample there are roughly 500,000 clones; approximately 88% appear just once. Of the sample, about 2% is held by the ten largest clones.

On the study overall, not on this receptor specifically: The amount of clinical and demographic metadata varied by source and participant and was provided uncurated.

The sample comprised PBMCs or T cells enriched from blood (not recorded which). The sequence derives from a woman in her thirties or forties who had recovered from COVID-19. This chain is built from TRBV7-7 and TRBJ2-2; 9 central nucleotides agree with TRBD2. Read as DNA, the sequence is TGTGCCAGTTCCGCTAGCGGGACGAACACCGGGGAGCTGTTTTTT. It translates to CASSASGTNTGELFF.